This T cell receptor beta chain was identified in a study of technical replicates of blood from a few donors. TCRdb's copy holds only in-frame clones and misses some; the assay was immunoSEQ multiplex PCR. The sample carries under 95,000 clones, approximately 92% recorded once. This clone appeared once. Germline assignment: CDR1 MNHNY and CDR2 SVGAGI (reference sequence). This CDR3 contains 11 residues. Trimming shortened V by 7 bases and J by 8 bases, and 8 bases separated the two germline ends. The sequence derives from a human donor in good health. Sequencing was done on a sample of T cells isolated from PBMCs. The rearrangement links TRBV6-6 to TRBJ2-2; the D gene is possibly TRBD2 (5 bases). CDR3 nucleotide sequence: TGTGCCAGCATGGTAGCGGGGGAGCTGTTTTTT. Translated: CASMVAGELFF.